The sequence of this T cell receptor beta chain was determined in a study of shared clonotypes between healthy human individuals. Study results and caveats: Non-shared clonotypes had lower generation probabilities than clonotypes shared by all four sorted-subset donors.

This CDR3 is 18 amino acids long. Germline V gene data show CDR1 as MNHEY and CDR2 as SMNVEV (reference sequence). With 5 bases clipped from V and 4 bases from J, the junction kept 15 bases outside the gene matches. With regard to this clone: The antigen is undetermined.

The authors divided CD4+ cells into CD45RA+ naive and CD45RA-negative memory subsets. Assay used: immunoSEQ multiplex PCR; TCRdb lists only in-frame clones, some missing. The table lists approximately 940,000 clones, approximately 80% of them singletons. The sequenced sample was memory CD4+ T cells sorted from blood. Sample subset: CD45RA-negative fraction. The rearrangement uses TRBV27 and TRBJ2-1; 9 nucleotides match TRBD2. The receptor's source is a man aged 18 to 30 in good health. The chain's CDR3 is CASSPSLKGGRAYNEQFF. In DNA, the CDR3 is TGTGCCAGCAGTCCATCACTTAAGGGCGGGAGGGCTTACAATGAGCAGTTCTTC.